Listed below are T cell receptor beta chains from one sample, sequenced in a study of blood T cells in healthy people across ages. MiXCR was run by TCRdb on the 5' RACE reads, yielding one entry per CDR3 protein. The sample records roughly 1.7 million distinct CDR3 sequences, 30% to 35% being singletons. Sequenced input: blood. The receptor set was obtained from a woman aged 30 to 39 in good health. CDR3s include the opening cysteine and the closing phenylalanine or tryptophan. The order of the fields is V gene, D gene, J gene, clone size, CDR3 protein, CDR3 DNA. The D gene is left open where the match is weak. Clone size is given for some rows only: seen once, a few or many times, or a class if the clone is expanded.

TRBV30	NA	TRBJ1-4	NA	CAWSPGMRNEKLFF	TGTGCCTGGAGTCCAGGGATGAGAAATGAAAAACTGTTTTTT
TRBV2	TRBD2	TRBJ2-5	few	CASSDPGTSGYQYQETQYF	TGTGCCAGCAGTGATCCTGGGACTAGCGGGTATCAGTACCAAGAGACCCAGTACTTC
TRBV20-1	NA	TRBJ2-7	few	CSASLLTLYEQYF	TGCAGTGCTAGTCTCCTGACTCTGTACGAGCAGTACTTC
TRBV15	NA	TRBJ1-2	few	CATSGGIPTWGYTF	TGTGCCACCAGCGGCGGGATCCCCACTTGGGGCTACACCTTC
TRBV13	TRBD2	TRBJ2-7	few	CASSSFGAGRYEQYF	TGTGCCAGCAGCTCCTTTGGAGCGGGAAGATACGAGCAGTACTTC
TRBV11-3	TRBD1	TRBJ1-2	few	CASSLRRTGNYGYTF	TGTGCCAGCAGCTTACGTCGGACAGGGAATTATGGCTACACCTTC
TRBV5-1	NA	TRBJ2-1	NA	CASSPQGLGYNEQFF	TGCGCCAGCAGTCCGCAGGGGCTAGGGTACAATGAGCAGTTCTTC
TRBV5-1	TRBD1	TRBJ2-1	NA	CASTPGQDGNEQFF	TGCGCCAGCACGCCGGGACAGGATGGGAATGAGCAGTTCTTC
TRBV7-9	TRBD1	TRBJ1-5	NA	CASSLRQGRHQPQHF	TGTGCCAGCAGCTTGAGACAGGGGAGACATCAGCCCCAGCATTTT
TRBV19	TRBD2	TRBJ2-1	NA	CASKKNSGGAGHEQFF	TGTGCCAGTAAGAAAAATAGCGGGGGGGCTGGCCATGAGCAGTTCTTC
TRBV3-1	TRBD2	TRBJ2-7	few	CASWGGRNYEQYF	TGTGCCAGTTGGGGGGGACGAAACTACGAGCAGTACTTC
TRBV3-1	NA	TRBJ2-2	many	CASEPTGTNTGELFF	TGTGCCAGCGAACCTACAGGGACGAACACCGGGGAGCTGTTTTTT
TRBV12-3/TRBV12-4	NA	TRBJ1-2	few	CASSQRGSYGYTF	TGTGCCAGCAGCCAAAGGGGCAGCTATGGCTACACCTTC
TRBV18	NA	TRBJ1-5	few	CASSTEGRPNQPQHF	TGTGCCAGCTCAACAGAAGGGAGACCCAATCAGCCCCAGCATTTT
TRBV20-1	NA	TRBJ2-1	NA	CSARDVWPRNNNEQFF	TGCAGTGCTAGAGATGTCTGGCCCAGAAACAACAATGAGCAGTTCTTC
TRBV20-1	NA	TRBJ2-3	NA	CSARDRDGGTDTQYF	TGCAGTGCTAGAGATCGGGACGGGGGCACAGATACGCAGTATTTT
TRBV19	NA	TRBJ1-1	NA	CASSIHAEGMGEAFF	TGTGCCAGTAGTATACATGCAGAGGGGATGGGTGAAGCTTTCTTT
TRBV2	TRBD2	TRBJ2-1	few	CASGGLAGYEQFF	TGTGCCAGCGGGGGACTAGCGGGATATGAGCAGTTCTTC
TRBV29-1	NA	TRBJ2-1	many	CSAIRNEQFF	TGCAGCGCGATCCGTAATGAGCAGTTCTTC
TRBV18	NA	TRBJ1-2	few	CASSPQGEGNYGYTF	TGTGCCAGCTCACCCCAAGGTGAGGGAAACTATGGCTACACCTTC
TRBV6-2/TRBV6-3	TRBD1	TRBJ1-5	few	CASERGRGQPQHF	TGTGCCAGTGAGAGGGGGCGCGGGCAGCCCCAGCATTTT
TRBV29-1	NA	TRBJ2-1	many	CSVTGTSVYNEQFF	TGCAGCGTGACAGGGACTAGTGTCTACAATGAGCAGTTCTTC
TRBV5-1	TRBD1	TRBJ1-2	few	CASVRDRGRDGYTF	TGCGCCAGCGTACGGGACAGGGGAAGGGATGGCTACACCTTC
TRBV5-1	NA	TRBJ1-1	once	CASSSIRDHGGNTEAFF	TGCGCCAGCAGCTCAATCCGGGATCACGGGGGAAACACTGAAGCTTTCTTT
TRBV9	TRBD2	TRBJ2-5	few	CASSAGTSGSTETQYF	TGTGCCAGCAGCGCTGGGACTAGCGGGAGTACGGAGACCCAGTACTTC
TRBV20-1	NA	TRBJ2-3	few	CSAHDRRAGNTQYF	TGCAGTGCACACGATAGGAGGGCTGGAAATACGCAGTATTTT
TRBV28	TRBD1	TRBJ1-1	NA	CASTSAGQGDTEAFF	TGTGCCAGCACATCGGCTGGACAGGGGGACACTGAAGCTTTCTTT
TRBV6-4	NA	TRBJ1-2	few	CASSDSPGRPGDGYTF	TGTGCCAGCAGTGACTCCCCCGGGCGCCCTGGAGATGGCTACACCTTC
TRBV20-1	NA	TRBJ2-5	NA	CSASGPTAKQETQYF	TGCAGTGCTAGTGGGCCGACAGCTAAACAAGAGACCCAGTACTTC
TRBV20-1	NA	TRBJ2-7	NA	CSARAGNDEQYF	TGCAGTGCTAGAGCAGGGAACGACGAGCAGTACTTC
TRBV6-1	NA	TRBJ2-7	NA	CAIKRAASSYEQYF	TGTGCCATTAAGCGGGCCGCCTCATCCTACGAGCAGTACTTC
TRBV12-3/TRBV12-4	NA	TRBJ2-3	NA	CASTLGSADTQYF	TGTGCCAGCACATTGGGTAGCGCAGATACGCAGTATTTT
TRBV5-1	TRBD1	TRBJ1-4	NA	CASSTGDRVGSEKLFF	TGCGCCAGCAGCACGGGGGACAGGGTGGGGAGTGAAAAACTGTTTTTT
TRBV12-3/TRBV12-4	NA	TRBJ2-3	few	CASGGLGTDTQYF	TGTGCCAGCGGTGGGCTGGGCACAGATACGCAGTATTTT
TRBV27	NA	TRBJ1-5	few	CASSLSEVHQPQHF	TGTGCCAGCAGTCTGTCCGAGGTCCATCAGCCCCAGCATTTT
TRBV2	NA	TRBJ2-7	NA	CASSDGVDSYEQYF	TGTGCCAGCAGTGATGGCGTCGACTCCTACGAGCAGTACTTC
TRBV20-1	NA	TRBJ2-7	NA	CSARINYYEQYF	TGCAGTGCCCGTATTAATTACTACGAGCAGTACTTC
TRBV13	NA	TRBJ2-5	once	CASALGWGSQGTQYF	TGTGCCAGCGCCCTAGGTTGGGGGTCGCAAGGGACCCAGTACTTC
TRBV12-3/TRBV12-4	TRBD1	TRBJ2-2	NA	CASSLSGGAGERFF	TGTGCCAGCAGTTTATCAGGGGGTGCCGGGGAGCGGTTTTTT
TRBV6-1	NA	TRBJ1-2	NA	CASSEIWQGLDGYTF	TGTGCCAGCAGTGAAATTTGGCAAGGGCTTGATGGCTACACCTTC
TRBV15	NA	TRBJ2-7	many	CATSREGATTYEQYF	TGTGCCACCAGCAGAGAGGGAGCCACAACCTACGAGCAGTACTTC
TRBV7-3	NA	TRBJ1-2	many	CASSPQPNYGYTF	TGTGCCAGCAGCCCACAGCCTAACTATGGCTACACCTTC
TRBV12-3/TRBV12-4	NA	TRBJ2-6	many	CASRNSGANVLTF	TGTGCCAGCAGAAACTCTGGGGCCAACGTCCTGACTTTC
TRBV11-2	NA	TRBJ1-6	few	CASSWTDSYNSPLHF	TGTGCCAGCAGTTGGACAGACTCCTATAATTCACCCCTCCACTTT
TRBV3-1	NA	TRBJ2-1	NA	CASSPRAGGYRFF	TGTGCCAGCAGCCCCCGGGCAGGAGGCTACCGGTTCTTC
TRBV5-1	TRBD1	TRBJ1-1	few	CASSVAQGGGTEAFF	TGCGCCAGCAGCGTGGCCCAAGGGGGCGGCACTGAAGCTTTCTTT
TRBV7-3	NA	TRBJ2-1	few	CASSLIPGTYNEQFF	TGTGCCAGCAGCTTAATCCCCGGGACATACAATGAGCAGTTCTTC
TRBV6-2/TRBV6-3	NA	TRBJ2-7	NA	CASSYFGGRPYEQYF	TGTGCCAGCAGTTATTTCGGCGGGCGTCCCTACGAGCAGTACTTC
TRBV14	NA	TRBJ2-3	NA	CASSQDIADTQYF	TGTGCCAGCAGCCAAGACATCGCAGATACGCAGTATTTT
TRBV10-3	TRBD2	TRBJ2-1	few	CAISGSSGSGEQFF	TGTGCCATCAGTGGGTCTAGCGGGAGCGGTGAGCAGTTCTTC